This is a list of T cell receptor beta chains from one sample in a study of vaccination effects on CD4 cells after COVID-19. For these receptors, no antigen is known. Assay: immunoSEQ multiplex PCR; the TCRdb copy retains only in-frame clones and omits some. The data show about 29,000 clones, with 74% seen just once and 15% to 20% held by the top ten. The source was CD4+ T cells from PBMCs cultured with HCoV-OC43 spike peptides, collected after COVID-19 vaccination. The receptors were gathered from a human donor who received a COVID-19 vaccine. The CDR3 runs from the conserved cysteine through the conserved F or W.

CDR3aa: CASSLGSDSPLHF; v_gene: TRBV19; j_gene: TRBJ1-6
CDR3aa: CASSEGQGGFDTQYF; v_gene: TRBV6-1; j_gene: TRBJ2-3
CDR3aa: CASSQGWDYGYTF; v_gene: TRBV4-2; j_gene: TRBJ1-2
CDR3aa: CASSYSVGSTIYF; v_gene: TRBV6-5; j_gene: TRBJ1-3
CDR3aa: CASSQDGTSGSYEQYF; v_gene: TRBV4-2; j_gene: TRBJ2-7
CDR3aa: CASSLDIYTEAFF; v_gene: TRBV5-1; j_gene: TRBJ1-1
CDR3aa: CASSPGETGEQYF; v_gene: TRBV12-3/TRBV12-4; j_gene: TRBJ2-7
CDR3aa: CASSIGLSYIYTF; v_gene: TRBV7-9; j_gene: TRBJ1-2
CDR3aa: CASSNRGGADTQYF; v_gene: TRBV19; j_gene: TRBJ2-3
CDR3aa: CASSDAQGGIYGYTF; v_gene: TRBV6-4; j_gene: TRBJ1-2
CDR3aa: CASSESQGWHTQYF; v_gene: TRBV19; j_gene: TRBJ2-3
CDR3aa: CSVAVRRGPPGANVLTF; v_gene: TRBV29-1; j_gene: TRBJ2-6
CDR3aa: CASSLAGGSTDTQYF; v_gene: TRBV7-9; j_gene: TRBJ2-3
CDR3aa: CASSQVRERFYEQYF; v_gene: TRBV3-1/TRBV3-2; j_gene: TRBJ2-7
CDR3aa: CTSSQPDSGRGTGELFF; v_gene: TRBV1; j_gene: TRBJ2-2
CDR3aa: CASSLERENTIYF; v_gene: TRBV11-3; j_gene: TRBJ1-3
CDR3aa: CASGRPARGYTF; v_gene: TRBV30; j_gene: TRBJ1-2
CDR3aa: CASSSGSTEAFF; v_gene: TRBV28; j_gene: TRBJ1-1
CDR3aa: CASSVQGADGYTF; v_gene: TRBV3-1/TRBV3-2; j_gene: TRBJ1-2
CDR3aa: CASSLARVTGVTTYNEQFF; v_gene: TRBV7-8; j_gene: TRBJ2-1
CDR3aa: CASSLLQGGTEAFF; v_gene: TRBV27; j_gene: TRBJ1-1
CDR3aa: CASSLPTGPYEQYF; v_gene: TRBV7-8; j_gene: TRBJ2-7
CDR3aa: CAWSAGVGQPQHF; v_gene: TRBV30; j_gene: TRBJ1-5
CDR3aa: CATSSSSGRRWNEQFF; v_gene: TRBV15; j_gene: TRBJ2-1
CDR3aa: CASSPLPAPVNEQFF; v_gene: TRBV18; j_gene: TRBJ2-1
CDR3aa: CASSMAGANYGYTF; v_gene: TRBV5-4; j_gene: TRBJ1-2
CDR3aa: CSAGARDQPQHF; v_gene: TRBV29-1; j_gene: TRBJ1-5
CDR3aa: CASSQDSNSPLHF; v_gene: TRBV3-1/TRBV3-2; j_gene: TRBJ1-6
CDR3aa: CASGNRETQYF; v_gene: TRBV6-5; j_gene: TRBJ2-5
CDR3aa: CASSQGQGAVAEAFF; v_gene: TRBV4-2; j_gene: TRBJ1-1
CDR3aa: CASSPTGGNQPQHF; v_gene: TRBV18; j_gene: TRBJ1-5
CDR3aa: CASSRKTSGGADTQYF; v_gene: TRBV4-2; j_gene: TRBJ2-3
CDR3aa: CASSSNWDRSYGYTF; v_gene: TRBV7-8; j_gene: TRBJ1-2
CDR3aa: CASSEGLANRDTQYF; v_gene: TRBV2; j_gene: TRBJ2-3
CDR3aa: CASSGGTSGFYEQYF; v_gene: TRBV2; j_gene: TRBJ2-7
CDR3aa: CASSSTGQGARDEQYF; v_gene: TRBV5-6; j_gene: TRBJ2-7
CDR3aa: CASSQDPSNEQFF; v_gene: TRBV4-2; j_gene: TRBJ2-1
CDR3aa: CASRPRADTQYF; v_gene: TRBV2; j_gene: TRBJ2-3
CDR3aa: CATSRDRGNTIYF; v_gene: TRBV15; j_gene: TRBJ1-3
CDR3aa: CASISGESWETQYF; v_gene: TRBV5-1; j_gene: TRBJ2-5
CDR3aa: CASSRRQGSGEAFF; v_gene: TRBV9; j_gene: TRBJ1-1
CDR3aa: CAISERGNQETQYF; v_gene: TRBV10-3; j_gene: TRBJ2-5
CDR3aa: CASRSTRVGYEKLFF; v_gene: TRBV6-5; j_gene: TRBJ1-4
CDR3aa: CASSFKGTGGANGYTF; v_gene: TRBV7-9; j_gene: TRBJ1-2
CDR3aa: CASSEFPGQGGTQYF; v_gene: TRBV2; j_gene: TRBJ2-3
CDR3aa: CASSVADGGRAEKLFF; v_gene: TRBV9; j_gene: TRBJ1-4
CDR3aa: CASSLGAGSQETQYF; v_gene: TRBV5-1; j_gene: TRBJ2-5
CDR3aa: CASSEGTGGPYEQYF; v_gene: TRBV6-1; j_gene: TRBJ2-7
CDR3aa: CASSFQGVLNYGYTF; v_gene: TRBV5-6; j_gene: TRBJ1-2
CDR3aa: CASSDTLWNEQFF; v_gene: TRBV10-1; j_gene: TRBJ2-1